These T cell receptor beta chains were read from a single sample in a study of CD8 T cell repertoires and HIV-1 epitope variants. No antigen is known for these receptors. Sequencing used immunoSEQ multiplex PCR; TCRdb keeps in-frame clones, though not all of them. The repertoire consists of a few thousand clones, with nearly 70% occurring once and the leading ten covering approximately 40%. The sample comprised cultured CD8+ T cells derived from PBMCs. The receptors originated from a male donor with HIV. The CDR3 runs from the conserved cysteine through the conserved F or W. A D gene is named only where the DNA matches it firmly. Clone size, where shown, is once, few, many, or a class for clones that have expanded.

j_gene	d_gene	v_gene	abundance	CDR3nt	CDR3aa
TRBJ1-2	.	TRBV9	medium-sized	TGTGCCAGCAGCCCCGCGGACGCCAGGCCACTCTATGGCTACACCTTC	CASSPADARPLYGYTF
TRBJ2-2	.	TRBV4-1	medium-sized	TGCGCCAGCAGCCAAGATGGGAACACCGGGGAGCTGTTTTTT	CASSQDGNTGELFF
TRBJ2-1	.	TRBV9	.	TGTGCCAGCAGCGTAGCAGACAATGAGCAGTTCTTC	CASSVADNEQFF
TRBJ1-5	.	TRBV19	.	TGTGCCAGTACCCTGGTGTCGGGGAGCAATCAGCCCCAGCATTTT	CASTLVSGSNQPQHF
TRBJ2-7	.	TRBV4-3	hyperexpanded	TGCGCCAGCAGCCAAGAGCCGGGAGCGGGCGCCCTGAGCTCCTACGAGCAGTACTTC	CASSQEPGAGALSSYEQYF
TRBJ1-2	.	TRBV7-2	.	TGTGCCAGCAGCTTAGATTTTGTGGCAGGATACTATGGCTACACCTTC	CASSLDFVAGYYGYTF
TRBJ2-6	.	TRBV28	.	TGTGCCAGCAGTTTGGTAAGGGGGAAGGCCAACGTCCTGACTTTC	CASSLVRGKANVLTF
TRBJ2-7	.	TRBV28	.	TGTGCCAGCACCAAGGGGTGGGGGGCCGCCTACGAGCAGTACTTC	CASTKGWGAAYEQYF
TRBJ1-1	.	TRBV5-1	few	TGCGCCAGCAGCTTGGCCACAGGCGGAACTGAAGCTTTCTTT	CASSLATGGTEAFF
TRBJ1-6	.	TRBV18	.	TGTGCCAGCTCACCCCGGGAAAATTCACCCCTCCACTTT	CASSPRENSPLHF
TRBJ2-7	.	TRBV27	.	TGTGCCAGCAGTTTGGGGGGAGACTACGAGCAGTACTTC	CASSLGGDYEQYF
TRBJ1-2	.	TRBV5-8	.	TGTGCCAGCAGCTTGCTAAACAACTATGGCTACACCTTC	CASSLLNNYGYTF
TRBJ1-5	.	TRBV9	once	TGTGCCAGCAGCCCTCGGACAGAGAATGGAAATCAGCCCCAGCATTTT	CASSPRTENGNQPQHF